The 18 T cell receptor beta chains given below trace back to one sample, sequenced in a study of blood T cell repertoires in COVID-19. Measured with immunoSEQ multiplex PCR; TCRdb has only the in-frame clones, and not every one. This table has 95,000 to 150,000 clones, about four fifths appearing once. Sequencing used peripheral blood. These receptor sequences come from a man aged 70-80 years with acute or convalescent COVID-19.

The chain employs TRBV2 and TRBJ1-1, with TRBD1 as a possible D gene (6 bases). The ends were cut back, 6 bases at V and 10 bases at J, with 18 bases in the middle. CDR1 and CDR2 from the germline V gene are SNHLY and FYNNEI. The CDR3 consists of 13 residues. This CDR3 reads CASSLDPGQGAFF. The CDR3 DNA follows: TGTGCCAGCAGCCTTGATCCGGGACAAGGAGCTTTCTTT.

V gene TRBV7-2 combines with J gene TRBJ1-1; TRBD1 is a possible D gene (6 bases). The CDR3 length is 13 residues. Trimming removed 4 bases at V and 7 bases at J, with 13 bases between. Per germline, CDR1 SGHTA and CDR2 FQGNSA. DNA for the CDR3: TGTGCCAGCAGCTCCCAGGGGCCTGGTGAAGCTTTCTTT. Protein product: CASSSQGPGEAFF.

The chain links TRBV7-2 to TRBJ2-3; 7 bases line up with TRBD1. The trim removed 2 bases at V and 5 bases at J, leaving 10 bases unmatched. This CDR3 is built from 16 residues. In germline, CDR1 is SGHTA, CDR2 FQGNSA. The CDR3 is CASSLRDSRFGDTQYF. The CDR3 coding sequence is TGTGCCAGCAGCTTACGGGACAGCCGCTTCGGAGATACGCAGTATTTT.

The chain combines TRBV4-1 with TRBJ1-2; unclear D gene. The V end lost 3 bases, the J end lost 8 bases, and 10 bases lay between the germline ends. The germline V gene has CDR1 MGHRA and CDR2 YSYEKL. The CDR3 consists of 12 residues. For the CDR3, the DNA is TGCGCCAGCAGCCACGACATGGGCGGCTACACCTTC. This codes for CASSHDMGGYTF.

The chain couples TRBV2 to TRBJ1-1, with 8 bases matching TRBD1. This CDR3 is built from 18 residues. Germline V gene data show CDR1 as SNHLY and CDR2 as FYNNEI. The V and J ends lost 1 base and 3 bases, in that order; junction bases with no gene match: 13. The CDR3 coding sequence is TGTGCCAGCAGTGAAGAGGTTTCAGGGGGCTATAAGGACACTGAAGCTTTCTTT. Its translation is CASSEEVSGGYKDTEAFF. The full variable domain, its missing parts supplied by reference TRBV2 and TRBJ1-1, is EPEVTQTPSHQVTQMGQEVILRCVPISNHLYFYWYRQILGQKVEFLVSFYNNEISEKSEIFDDQFSVERPDGSNFTLKIRSTKLEDSAMYFCASSEEVSGGYKDTEAFFGQGTRLTVV.

The J gene is TRBJ2-7, the V gene TRBV20-1, with TRBD2 identical over 9 bases. CDR1 and CDR2 (germline): DFQATT, SNEGSKA (reference sequence). The CDR3 consists of 15 residues. Trimming removed 3 bases from V and 1 base from J; junction bases left unmatched: 7. CDR3 sequence reads: CSASGHAGGSYEQYF. In nucleotides, the CDR3 is TGCAGTGCTAGTGGTCACGCGGGGGGGTCCTACGAGCAGTACTTC.

V is TRBV5-1 and J is TRBJ1-2; no reliable D call. V lost 0 bases, J lost 5 bases, and 8 bases lay in between. The CDR3 contains 13 residues. Germline CDR1 SGHRS, CDR2 YFSETQ. Here the CDR3 DNA reads TGCGCCAGCAGCTTGGCAGGAGGATATGGCTACACCTTC. This sequence encodes CASSLAGGYGYTF.

V gene TRBV9 combines with J gene TRBJ2-2, with a possible D match to TRBD2 (5 bases). With 2 bases removed from V and 7 bases from J, the gap between germline ends came to 15 bases. The CDR3 is 15 residues long. The V gene's germline CDR1 is SGDLS and CDR2 YYNGEE. For the CDR3, the DNA is TGTGCCAGCAGCGTGGGCCCTCGAGGGAGCGGGGAGCTGTTTTTT. This gives the protein CASSVGPRGSGELFF.

This chain's CDR3 is CASSPDREWSPLHF. CDR3 DNA: TGCGCCAGCAGCCCGGACAGGGAATGGTCACCCCTCCACTTT. V gene TRBV5-1 combines with J gene TRBJ1-6, with 8 bases matching TRBD1. Germline V CDR1 and CDR2: SGHRS, YFSETQ. V lost 4 bases, J lost 10 bases, and 7 bases stayed unmatched. This CDR3 is 14 amino acids long. Variable domain in full (rest from reference TRBV5-1 and TRBJ1-6): KAGVTQTPRYLIKTRGQQVTLSCSPISGHRSVSWYQQTPGQGLQFLFEYFSETQRNKGNFPGRFSGRQFSNSRSEMNVSTLELGDSALYLCASSPDREWSPLHFGNGTRLTVT.

The genes are TRBV19 and TRBJ1-6; no clear D. The CDR3 covers 15 residues. From germline, CDR1 is LNHDA and CDR2 SQIVND (reference sequence). V was pared by 3 bases and J by 7 bases, with 13 bases between. The CDR3 spells CASSIGTGGNSPLHF. DNA of the CDR3: TGTGCCAGTAGTATTGGTACGGGTGGGAATTCACCCCTCCACTTT. Filled out from reference TRBV19 and TRBJ1-6, the complete variable domain reads DGGITQSPKYLFRKEGQNVTLSCEQNLNHDAMYWYRQDPGQGLRLIYYSQIVNDFQKGDIAEGYSVSREKKESFPLTVTSAQKNPTAFYLCASSIGTGGNSPLHFGNGTRLTVT.

This clone was observed once. The chain carries TRBV4-2 and TRBJ1-6; 8 bases are a match to TRBD1. V was clipped by 7 bases and J by 14 bases; unmatched bases: 13. The CDR3 covers 14 residues. Per germline, CDR1 LGHNA and CDR2 YNFKEQ. This CDR3 is CASTKSDRGNSLHF. For the CDR3, the DNA is TGTGCCAGCACCAAGTCAGACAGGGGTAATTCCCTCCACTTT.

This chain joins TRBV9 and TRBJ1-5; 9 bases line up with TRBD1. J was trimmed by 2 bases and V by 4 bases; bases with no gene match: 4. Germline CDR1 is SGDLS and CDR2 is YYNGEE. This CDR3 is built from 15 residues. As DNA, the CDR3 is TGTGCCAGCAGCCCTCGGGACAGGGGCAATCAGCCCCAGCATTTT. Translating it yields CASSPRDRGNQPQHF.

The chain carries TRBV5-1 and TRBJ2-3, with 7 bases that match TRBD1. This CDR3 has 14 residues. CDR1 is SGHRS, CDR2 YFSETQ, per germline. V shed 0 bases, J shed 5 bases, and the junction held 3 bases outside the gene matches. In DNA, the CDR3 is TGCGCCAGCAGCTTGGGACAGGGACAAGATACGCAGTATTTT. Translated: CASSLGQGQDTQYF.

As concerns this clone: This sample also contains other DNA sequences that code for the same CDR3. This chain joins TRBV6-2 or TRBV6-3 and TRBJ1-2; possible D gene TRBD1, 6 bases. V lost 6 bases, J lost 4 bases, and 12 bases lay in between. This CDR3 spans 13 amino acids. Germline V gene sequence: CDR1 MNHEY, CDR2 SVGEGT. DNA for the CDR3: TGTGCCAGCAGACCTGGACAGACCTATGGCTACACCTTC. Translation: CASRPGQTYGYTF.

V usage is TRBV5-5 and J usage is TRBJ1-2; no firm D call. V was trimmed by 3 bases and J by 5 bases, leaving 11 bases between them. The germline V gene encodes CDR1 SGHKS and CDR2 YYEKEE (reference sequence). CDR3 length equals 13 residues. CDR3 sequence: CASSSPDLYGYTF. The DNA of the CDR3 is TGTGCCAGCAGCTCCCCGGACTTATATGGCTACACCTTC.

The chain recombines TRBV19 with TRBJ2-1, with D possibly matching TRBD1 (5 bases). The V and J ends lost 5 bases and 1 base respectively, with 12 bases between them. The CDR3 loop spans 15 amino acids. Germline CDR1 is LNHDA and CDR2 is SQIVND (reference sequence). The CDR3 bases are TGTGCCAGTAGTGCGACAGTTAATTCCTACAATGAGCAGTTCTTC. Amino acid sequence: CASSATVNSYNEQFF.

CDR3 region: CASSSGLAGGLSSYNEQFF. The DNA for the CDR3 is TGTGCCAGCAGCTCGGGACTAGCGGGGGGATTAAGCTCCTACAATGAGCAGTTCTTC. The genes are TRBV9 and TRBJ2-1, with 15 bases lining up with TRBD2. The CDR3 is 19 residues long. Germline CDR1 reads SGDLS; CDR2 reads YYNGEE. V lost 4 bases and J lost 0; bases outside the gene matches: 8. Full variable domain (missing parts from reference TRBV9 and TRBJ2-1): DSGVTQTPKHLITATGQRVTLRCSPRSGDLSVYWYQQSLDQGLQFLIQYYNGEERAKGNILERFSAQQFPDLHSELNLSSLELGDSALYFCASSSGLAGGLSSYNEQFFGPGTRLTVL.

The gene calls are TRBV7-2 and TRBJ1-1; the match to TRBD1 covers 7 bases. V lost 7 bases, J lost 4 bases, and 9 bases stayed unmatched. CDR3 length equals 14 residues. Germline CDR1 SGHTA, CDR2 FQGNSA. The CDR3 bases are TGTGCCAGCACGACTAACTACAGGGGCACTGAAGCTTTCTTT. This codes for CASTTNYRGTEAFF.